The next 18 T cell receptor beta chains were all read from a single sample in a study of shared clonotypes between healthy human individuals. The protocol was immunoSEQ multiplex PCR, while the TCRdb copy is restricted to in-frame clones and leaves out a portion. The sample consists of some 700,000 clones, roughly 88% of them appearing once. Sequences were obtained from memory CD8+ T cells from PBMCs. The subset is: CD45RO+ cells pooled with CCR7-negative TemRA cells. Every receptor here comes from a man aged 18-30 years in good health. Some clones in this sample may be carry-over from other donors' samples.

This chain joins TRBV4-3 and TRBJ1-4; 7 nucleotides align to TRBD1. The CDR3 is 18 residues long. The V segment lost 5 bases and the J segment 0 bases; nucleotides outside the gene matches: 12. The V gene's germline CDR1 is LGHNA and CDR2 YSLEER. CDR3 in DNA: TGCGCCAGCAGCGTCCTACAGGGGTTCGAGGCAACTAATGAAAAACTGTTTTTT. Protein: CASSVLQGFEATNEKLFF.

Points on this clone: Being one base from a much bigger clone, this may be a read error. V usage is TRBV28 and J usage is TRBJ2-2; no definite D call. In germline, CDR1 is MDHEN, CDR2 SYDVKM. The CDR3 is 12 amino acids. Trimming removed 6 bases from V and 1 base from J, with 3 bases in between. The CDR3 region has the DNA TGTGCCAGCAGAGAGAACACCGGGGAGCTGTTTTTT. Its protein is CASRENTGELFF.

J is TRBJ2-7 and V is TRBV15, with 11 nucleotides matching TRBD2. Germline V gene lookup returns CDR1 LNHNV and CDR2 YYDKDF (reference sequence). This CDR3 is built from 17 residues. V was pared by 3 bases and J by 0 bases, with 7 bases of the junction left unmatched. CDR3 region: CATSSGLAGGLSYEQYF. The CDR3 region has the DNA TGTGCCACCAGCAGCGGCCTAGCGGGAGGACTCTCCTACGAGCAGTACTTC.

This rearrangement joins TRBV29-1 to TRBJ2-4, with D perhaps matching TRBD2 (5 bases). The V end lost 4 bases, the J end lost 9 bases, and 10 bases lay between the germline ends. Per the germline V gene, CDR1 is SQVTM and CDR2 is ANQGSEA. This CDR3 comprises 11 residues. The CDR3 loop reads CSVAPSGIQYF. DNA of the CDR3: TGCAGCGTTGCCCCGAGCGGCATTCAGTACTTC.

J is TRBJ2-5 and V is TRBV11-2; no clear D. CDR3 length equals 15 residues. Germline V lookup: CDR1 SGHAT, CDR2 FQNNGV. The ends were cut back, 5 bases at V and 5 bases at J, with 18 bases in the middle. CDR3 nucleotide sequence: TGTGCCAGCAGCCACGAGCGTTGGAGTGGGGAGACCCAGTACTTC. Protein sequence: CASSHERWSGETQYF.

The chain uses TRBV7-9 and TRBJ2-7, with D uncertain. From germline, CDR1 is SEHNR and CDR2 FQNEAQ (reference sequence). This CDR3 has 14 amino acids. The germline V and J ends were trimmed by 1 base and 4 bases, with 11 bases remaining between them. CDR3 sequence: CASSLDPMPYEQYF. CDR3 bases: TGTGCCAGCAGCTTAGACCCCATGCCGTACGAGCAGTACTTC.

This chain links TRBV7-1 with TRBJ1-2; D remains unclear. TRBV7-1 is identified as an open reading frame with a role that is uncertain. With 4 bases removed from V and 3 bases from J, the gap between germline ends came to 12 bases. This CDR3 is built from 14 residues. CDR3 in amino acids: CASSFQVNDYGYTF. CDR3 bases: TGTGCCAGCAGCTTCCAAGTTAACGACTATGGCTACACCTTC.

The rearrangement links TRBV29-1 to TRBJ2-5; TRBD1 aligns across 8 bases. V lost 7 bases and J lost 1; bases outside the gene matches: 8. CDR1 is SQVTM, CDR2 ANQGSEA, per germline. This CDR3 spans 14 amino acids. Written as DNA, the CDR3 is TGCAGCGGGATGACAGGGGCCGTCCAAGAGACCCAGTACTTC. This sequence encodes CSGMTGAVQETQYF. The variable domain in full, with the rest retrieved from reference TRBV29-1 and TRBJ2-5, is SAVISQKPSRDICQRGTSLTIQCQVDSQVTMMFWYRQQPGQSLTLIATANQGSEATYESGFVIDKFPISRPNLTFSTLTVSNMSPEDSSIYLCSGMTGAVQETQYFGPGTRLLVL.

This clone has at least ten counts. The V gene is TRBV15, the J gene TRBJ2-3, with D possibly TRBD1 on 6 matching bases. Germline V gene lookup returns CDR1 LNHNV and CDR2 YYDKDF (reference sequence). V shed 2 bases and J shed 8 bases, with 17 bases lying between them. The CDR3 length is 15 residues. CDR3 sequence: CATSRRDNTGSTQYF. The CDR3 DNA sequence: TGTGCCACCAGCAGAAGGGACAACACAGGGTCTACGCAGTATTTT.

The chain combines TRBV7-9 with TRBJ2-7; the match to TRBD2 covers 7 bases. V lost 4 bases, J lost 3 bases, and 6 bases stayed unmatched. Germline V gives CDR1 SEHNR, CDR2 FQNEAQ (reference sequence). This CDR3 has 14 residues. The CDR3 protein is CASSSGGDYYEQYF. CDR3 bases: TGTGCCAGCAGCTCTGGGGGGGATTACTACGAGCAGTACTTC.

The chain recombines TRBV4-1 with TRBJ1-3; no clear D. Germline assignment: CDR1 MGHRA and CDR2 YSYEKL. Trimming took off 3 bases at V and 0 bases at J, with 9 bases between the two ends. This CDR3 contains 15 residues. Written as DNA, the CDR3 is TGCGCCAGCAGCCAGCCGGGGAACTCTGGAAACACCATATATTTT. Translating it yields CASSQPGNSGNTIYF.

There are a few counts of this clone. The chain joins TRBV10-1 to TRBJ1-5; tentatively, D is TRBD1 (6 bases). Germline CDR1 reads WNHNN; CDR2 reads SYGVQD (reference sequence). This CDR3 has 15 amino acids. The V end lost 3 bases, the J end lost 6 bases, and 15 bases lay between the germline ends. This CDR3 is CASSDFAQGCQPQHF. The CDR3 nucleotides are TGCGCCAGCAGTGATTTTGCACAGGGATGTCAGCCCCAGCATTTT.

The chain recombines TRBV9 with TRBJ2-7; TRBD2 matches 7 bases. Germline V lookup: CDR1 SGDLS, CDR2 YYNGEE. The CDR3 consists of 14 residues. V lost 1 base to trimming and J lost 4 bases; unmatched junction nucleotides: 5. CDR3 DNA sequence: TGTGCCAGCAGCGTACTAGCGGACTGGTACGAGCAGTACTTC. This sequence encodes CASSVLADWYEQYF.

This clone has just one count. The chain uses TRBV7-9 and TRBJ2-1; TRBD2 matches 14 bases. V was pared by 6 bases and J by 9 bases, with 10 bases of the junction left unmatched. CDR1 is SEHNR, CDR2 FQNEAQ, per germline (reference sequence). This CDR3 spans 16 amino acids. CDR3 protein: CASRGLAGGQWGEQFF. The CDR3 region has the DNA TGTGCCAGCAGAGGACTAGCGGGAGGTCAGTGGGGTGAGCAGTTCTTC.

Turning to this clone: Other DNA variants within this sample encode the same CDR3. This rearrangement joins TRBV28 to TRBJ2-5; D remains ambiguous. The V gene's germline CDR1 is MDHEN and CDR2 SYDVKM. The V end lost 1 base, the J end lost 2 bases, and 5 bases lay between the germline ends. The CDR3 consists of 13 residues. The CDR3 sequence is CASSLFGQETQYF. CDR3 nucleotide sequence: TGTGCCAGCAGTTTATTTGGTCAAGAGACCCAGTACTTC.

This clone has ten or more counts. J is TRBJ2-7 and V is TRBV2; perhaps TRBD1 as D (6 bases). Trimming removed 8 bases at V and 5 bases at J, with 16 bases between. This CDR3 region has 13 residues. Germline V gene data show CDR1 as SNHLY and CDR2 as FYNNEI. CDR3 loop: CASVGGSSHEQYF. CDR3 nucleotides: TGTGCCAGCGTTGGGGGCTCGTCCCACGAGCAGTACTTC.

This clone was counted between two and nine times. The CDR3 region has the DNA TGTGCCAGCAGGACGGGTTTGGAGACCCAGTACTTC. Its translation is CASRTGLETQYF. The V and J genes are TRBV7-9 and TRBJ2-5, with D unresolved. V was shortened by 6 bases and J by 5 bases, with 10 bases between the two germline ends. The CDR3 has 12 residues. Germline V lookup: CDR1 SEHNR, CDR2 FQNEAQ (reference sequence).

This chain connects TRBV6-5 to TRBJ2-1; D gene ambiguous. With 4 bases removed from V and 7 bases from J, the gap between germline ends came to 20 bases. From germline, CDR1 is MNHEY and CDR2 SVGAGI. The CDR3 runs 16 residues. The CDR3, as DNA: TGTGCCAGCAGTTTGGGTTCAGTGGGCCTGGGGAATGAGCAGTTCTTC. This encodes CASSLGSVGLGNEQFF.